A selection of T cell receptor beta chains follows, all from one sample in a study of shared clonotypes between healthy human individuals. Clones were sequenced by immunoSEQ multiplex PCR, and TCRdb holds only the in-frame ones, with some missing. The table shows roughly 2.2 million clones, with around 93% occurring only once. The sequenced sample was naive CD4+ T cells from PBMCs. Every receptor here comes from a man between 18 and 35 years old in good health. Some clones in this sample may be carry-over from other donors' samples. CDR3s leave out the opening cysteine and the closing phenylalanine or tryptophan.

>TRBV28
ASSLRSGGGEQY
>TRBV9
ASSVVGLAGVGETQY
>TRBV4-1
ASSQGIREPPYEQY
>TRBV12-5
ASGRGTPNTGELF
>TRBV19
ASSDSARPYGYT
>TRBV7-2
ASSMGLDTGELF
>TRBV28
ASSLGGAGLNEQF
>TRBV5-1
ASSLDSGRPYEQY
>TRBV28
ASSLRRTNTEAF
>TRBV5-4
ASSWQGPKETQY
>TRBV9
ASSAQNIAGPYQETQY
>TRBV6-5
ASSYSPTSNQPQH
>TRBV15
ATSGGQGRRETQY
>TRBV6-6
ASSYVYPSPDTQY
>TRBV28
ASSYSNSPLH
>TRBV6-4
ASSDRGLSTDTQY
>TRBV2
ASTSVAGYNEQF
>TRBV18
ASSQSGSAEAF
>TRBV29-1
SVEDPAAGVYNEQF
>TRBV9
ASSVEEGSEAF
>TRBV19
ASLLAGGKGYEQY
>TRBV29-1
SVKGTSDHTDTQY
>TRBV2
ASRGTGLVEQF
>TRBV4-1
ASSQPTGNQPQH
>TRBV18
ASSPQNQPQH
>TRBV27
ASSPQGAGVGANVLT
>TRBV19
ASTSGAAGNTIY
>TRBV28
ASSLAGHTRNQPQH
>TRBV7-2
ASSLLVGQGPYEQY
>TRBV28
ASSFPGSTQY
>TRBV29-1
SATGYGNTIY
>TRBV5-1
ASSPGQGGETQY
>TRBV7-2
ARDRGPSSNTGELF
>TRBV7-2
ASSLGWESGNTIY
>TRBV11-2
ASSLVGGRQETQY
>TRBV5-5
ASSFPGQGETQY
>TRBV5-5
ASRSDFPSYNEQF
>TRBV5-1
ASKSGTTSYEQY
>TRBV7-9
ASSFPSGRGTGELF
>TRBV11-2
ASSERPTSGTYEQY
>TRBV28
ASSLGLAGGKETQY
>TRBV20-1
SARRHEQY